A single sample is the source of the 18 T cell receptor beta chains below, sequenced in a study of cytomegalovirus exposure and HLA in healthy donors. TCRdb's copy holds only in-frame clones and misses some; the assay was immunoSEQ multiplex PCR. Here the sample spans approximately 110,000 clones, over 90% being singletons. What was sequenced was PBMCs. The receptors were gathered from a woman aged 18-29 years in good health and CMV-seronegative.

This clone was observed once. The rearrangement links TRBV19 to TRBJ1-1; D remains ambiguous. V lost 3 bases and J lost 2, with 10 bases in between. The length of the CDR3 is 14 residues. Germline CDR1 and CDR2: LNHDA and SQIVND (reference sequence). CDR3 coding DNA: TGTGCCAGTAGTATGCACAGTGCTAACACTGAAGCTTTCTTT. Translation: CASSMHSANTEAFF.

The V and J genes are TRBV15 and TRBJ2-3; TRBD2 matches 8 bases. V trimming: 2 bases; J trimming: 0 bases; junction bases outside the gene matches: 7. Germline V CDR1 and CDR2: LNHNV, YYDKDF (reference sequence). The CDR3 loop spans 17 amino acids. CDR3 protein: CATSRTPGGTSTDTQYF. The CDR3 DNA sequence: TGTGCCACCAGCAGAACTCCGGGAGGGACTAGCACAGATACGCAGTATTTT.

This chain connects TRBV7-9 to TRBJ1-2; 8 nucleotides match TRBD1. Losses at the gene ends were 5 bases for V and 4 bases for J; bases not matched to a gene: 12. Looked up from germline, CDR1 is SEHNR and CDR2 is FQNEAQ (reference sequence). The CDR3 totals 16 residues. The CDR3 here is CASSIQAPTGAYGYTF. In nucleotides, the CDR3 is TGTGCCAGCAGCATTCAGGCTCCGACAGGGGCCTATGGCTACACCTTC.

The chain has TRBV29-1 and TRBJ1-1; D not certain. This CDR3 comprises 12 residues. Germline CDR1 reads SQVTM; CDR2 reads ANQGSEA. V lost 4 bases, J lost 1 base, and 7 bases lay in between. In DNA, the CDR3 is TGCAGCGTTGTTGGAGGGAACACTGAAGCTTTCTTT. It yields the protein CSVVGGNTEAFF. Looking up the rest from reference TRBV29-1 and TRBJ1-1 gives the full variable domain: SAVISQKPSRDICQRGTSLTIQCQVDSQVTMMFWYRQQPGQSLTLIATANQGSEATYESGFVIDKFPISRPNLTFSTLTVSNMSPEDSSIYLCSVVGGNTEAFFGQGTRLTVV.

This clone occurred once. This chain links TRBV28 with TRBJ2-1; 9 bases are a match to TRBD1. Germline loops: CDR1 MDHEN, CDR2 SYDVKM. Trimming removed 6 bases from V and 1 base from J; junction bases left unmatched: 7. The CDR3 is made up of 16 amino acids. CDR3 residues: CASSFGQGISYNEQFF. The DNA for the CDR3 is TGTGCCAGCAGCTTTGGACAGGGGATATCCTACAATGAGCAGTTCTTC.

The chain carries TRBV28 and TRBJ1-4; maybe TRBD1 (5 bases). The germline V and J ends were trimmed by 5 bases and 5 bases, with 18 bases remaining between them. This CDR3 is built from 16 residues. Germline V lookup: CDR1 MDHEN, CDR2 SYDVKM. The DNA of the CDR3 is TGTGCCAGCAGTCCCTTTACGGGGGGTGAGAATGAAAAACTGTTTTTT. This sequence encodes CASSPFTGGENEKLFF.

The chain joins TRBV27 to TRBJ1-1; D is perhaps TRBD1 (6 bases). This CDR3 region has 14 residues. CDR1 MNHEY and CDR2 SMNVEV come from the germline V gene (reference sequence). The V end was cut by 2 bases, the J end by 0 bases, with 7 bases between. CDR3 sequence reads: CASSLGTMNTEAFF. The DNA for the CDR3 is TGTGCCAGCAGTTTAGGGACAATGAACACTGAAGCTTTCTTT.

The V and J genes are TRBV10-3 and TRBJ2-7, with a possible D match to TRBD2 (5 bases). CDR1 and CDR2 from the germline V gene are ENHRY and SYGVKD. This CDR3 spans 14 amino acids. With 7 bases removed from V and 2 bases from J, the gap between germline ends came to 15 bases. The CDR3, as DNA: TGTGCCATCAAGTCAGGAGGAGAACCCTACGAGCAGTACTTC. Translated: CAIKSGGEPYEQYF.

The chain has TRBV7-2 and TRBJ2-7, with TRBD1 as a possible D gene (6 bases). Germline values: CDR1 SGHTA, CDR2 FQGNSA. V lost 2 bases to trimming and J lost 0 bases, with 8 bases between them. The CDR3 contains 14 residues. The CDR3 protein is CASSLQGISYEQYF. CDR3 sequence (DNA): TGTGCCAGCAGCTTACAGGGGATCTCCTACGAGCAGTACTTC. Complete variable domain (other parts from reference TRBV7-2 and TRBJ2-7): GAGVSQSPSNKVTEKGKDVELRCDPISGHTALYWYRQSLGQGLEFLIYFQGNSAPDKSGLPSDRFSAERTGGSVSTLTIQRTQQEDSAVYLCASSLQGISYEQYFGPGTRLTVT.

The rearrangement links TRBV6-1 to TRBJ2-1; D is possibly TRBD1 (5 bases). The CDR3 totals 15 residues. V lost 6 bases to trimming and J lost 0 bases, with 12 bases between them. Per the germline V gene, CDR1 is MNHNS and CDR2 is SASEGT. This CDR3 is CASRGGASSYNEQFF. CDR3 in DNA: TGTGCCAGCAGGGGTGGGGCCAGCTCCTACAATGAGCAGTTCTTC.

V is TRBV5-1 and J is TRBJ1-1; TRBD1 matches 7 bases. Germline CDR1 and CDR2: SGHRS and YFSETQ. The V gene end was trimmed by 5 bases and the J gene end by 3 bases; junction bases not matched to a gene: 10. This CDR3 has 15 amino acids. The CDR3 sequence is CASRRRQGRDTEAFF. The DNA for the CDR3 is TGCGCCAGCAGACGTCGACAGGGTAGAGACACTGAAGCTTTCTTT.

The chain recombines TRBV7-2 with TRBJ2-3; TRBD2 matches at 11 bases. The J segment lost 5 bases and the V segment lost 1 base, leaving 8 bases of the junction unmatched. Germline-derived CDR1 and CDR2 are SGHTA and FQGNSA. CDR3 length: 17 amino acids. This chain's CDR3 is CASSLVASGGSGDTQYF. The CDR3 nucleotides read TGTGCCAGCAGCTTAGTTGCTAGCGGGGGGTCAGGAGATACGCAGTATTTT.

The chain combines TRBV5-6 with TRBJ2-2, with 9 bases aligning to TRBD1. Germline CDR1 reads SGHDT; CDR2 reads YYEEEE. This CDR3 contains 15 residues. Unmatched junction bases numbered 3, after V lost 3 bases and J lost 3 bases. The CDR3 sequence is CASSYGTGYTGELFF. The CDR3 DNA reads as TGTGCCAGCAGCTATGGGACAGGGTACACCGGGGAGCTGTTTTTT.

The chain uses TRBV5-1 and TRBJ1-2; D uncertain. From germline, CDR1 is SGHRS and CDR2 YFSETQ. V lost 2 bases, J lost 6 bases, and 14 bases lay in between. The CDR3 length is 14 residues. The CDR3 coding sequence is TGCGCCAGCAGCTTAGCAGGTCTAATGCATGGCTACACCTTC. Translated, it gives CASSLAGLMHGYTF.

This rearrangement joins TRBV7-8 to TRBJ1-1, with D hard to call. V was clipped by 8 bases and J by 1 base, with 11 bases between them. In germline, CDR1 is SGHVS, CDR2 FQNEAQ. The CDR3 covers 13 residues. The CDR3 protein is CASQLYKNTEAFF. The CDR3 DNA reads TGTGCCAGCCAATTATACAAGAACACTGAAGCTTTCTTT.

A few counts support this clone. This rearrangement joins TRBV4-2 to TRBJ2-5; 9 bases are a match to TRBD1. Germline CDR1 LGHNA, CDR2 YNFKEQ. V lost 0 bases, J lost 2 bases, and 13 bases stayed unmatched. CDR3 length: 19 residues. In DNA, the CDR3 is TGTGCCAGCAGCCAAGATAACCCTTTATGGGGACAGGGACAAGAGACCCAGTACTTC. Translating gives CASSQDNPLWGQGQETQYF.

The gene calls are TRBV29-1 and TRBJ1-2; 8 bases are a match to TRBD1. Unmatched junction bases numbered 3, after V lost 4 bases and J lost 2 bases. Germline V CDR1 and CDR2: SQVTM, ANQGSEA. This CDR3 has 13 amino acids. CDR3: CSVGGTGNYGYTF. CDR3 nucleotides: TGCAGCGTTGGTGGGACAGGAAACTATGGCTACACCTTC. Looking up the rest from reference TRBV29-1 and TRBJ1-2 gives the full variable domain: SAVISQKPSRDICQRGTSLTIQCQVDSQVTMMFWYRQQPGQSLTLIATANQGSEATYESGFVIDKFPISRPNLTFSTLTVSNMSPEDSSIYLCSVGGTGNYGYTFGSGTRLTVV.

This chain joins TRBV30 and TRBJ1-2, with no clear D. Trimming shortened V by 7 bases and J by 5 bases, and 17 bases separated the two germline ends. Germline CDR1 is GTSNPN and CDR2 is SVGIG (reference sequence). This CDR3 region has 13 residues. DNA of the CDR3: TGTGCCTCAGGAGGTTCCAGTCGGTATGGCTACACCTTC. Residues: CASGGSSRYGYTF.